The entry below gives a single T cell receptor (beta chain) sequence along with its context. Per the study methods: Scientists estimated how many nucleated cells there were by amplifying reference gene primers. Sequenced by immunoSEQ multiplex PCR; TCRdb stores in-frame clones only, minus some. V, J and clone size are those of that table, while D and trimming were read from the DNA. The sample contains about 180,000 clones, about 88% of which appear only once. This sample was included in a study of blood T cell repertoires in COVID-19. Overall study context: Samples of COVID-19 (acute and convalescent) were obtained from the United States, Italy and Spain. In each case, the material was cDNA or gDNA derived from T cells, B-cell-depleted T cells, or PBMCs.

Trimming pared 5 bases from V and 5 bases from J, leaving 12 bases between. The CDR3 consists of 13 residues. Per germline, CDR1 LNHDA and CDR2 SQIVND (reference sequence). The TCR comes from a man aged 18 to 35 who had recovered from COVID-19. The V and J genes are TRBV19 and TRBJ2-5; D possibly corresponds to TRBD1 (6 bases). Input material: peripheral blood. The CDR3, as DNA: TGTGCCAGTAGTCTGGGACATGGCGAGACCCAGTACTTC. This sequence encodes CASSLGHGETQYF. Together with reference TRBV19 and TRBJ2-5, the CDR3 gives the full variable domain: DGGITQSPKYLFRKEGQNVTLSCEQNLNHDAMYWYRQDPGQGLRLIYYSQIVNDFQKGDIAEGYSVSREKKESFPLTVTSAQKNPTAFYLCASSLGHGETQYFGPGTRLLVL.